These T cell receptor beta chains were read from a single sample in a study of beta chain features in type 1 diabetes. Clones were sequenced by immunoSEQ multiplex PCR, and TCRdb holds only the in-frame ones, with some missing. The sample has roughly 380,000 clones, 15% to 20% seen once. Sequencing was carried out using naive CD4+ T cells from blood. These receptors were obtained from a woman between 18 and 29 years old in good health. Both conserved end residues are part of each CDR3. The order of the fields is clone size, J gene, D gene, V gene, CDR3 protein, CDR3 DNA. D genes are given only for firm matches. Only some rows state a clone size, as once, few, many or a class for expanded clones.

clone size: few; J gene: TRBJ1-2; D gene: TRBD1; V gene: TRBV30; CDR3 protein: CACQRTGGRHGYTF; CDR3 DNA: TGTGCCTGTCAACGGACAGGGGGAAGGCATGGCTACACCTTC
clone size: NA; J gene: TRBJ1-1; D gene: NA; V gene: TRBV5-1; CDR3 protein: CASSLSGTRNTEAFF; CDR3 DNA: TGCGCCAGCAGCTTGTCAGGGACAAGGAACACTGAAGCTTTCTTT
clone size: NA; J gene: TRBJ1-2; D gene: NA; V gene: TRBV19; CDR3 protein: CASSIPGIYGYTF; CDR3 DNA: TGTGCCAGTAGTATCCCGGGTATCTATGGCTACACCTTC
clone size: NA; J gene: TRBJ1-2; D gene: NA; V gene: TRBV4-3; CDR3 protein: CASSHRSGERGYTF; CDR3 DNA: TGCGCCAGCAGCCATCGGTCCGGGGAGAGGGGCTACACCTTC
clone size: NA; J gene: TRBJ1-2; D gene: TRBD1; V gene: TRBV4-1; CDR3 protein: CASSQGPGQRSSYTF; CDR3 DNA: TGCGCCAGCAGCCAAGGCCCGGGACAGCGGTCTAGCTACACCTTC
clone size: NA; J gene: TRBJ2-7; D gene: TRBD1; V gene: TRBV19; CDR3 protein: CASRDRGRDEQYF; CDR3 DNA: TGTGCCAGCCGGGACAGGGGACGGGACGAGCAGTACTTC
clone size: NA; J gene: TRBJ2-3; D gene: NA; V gene: TRBV4-2; CDR3 protein: CASTTESSTDTQYF; CDR3 DNA: TGTGCCAGTACGACAGAGTCTAGCACAGATACGCAGTATTTT
clone size: NA; J gene: TRBJ2-1; D gene: TRBD2; V gene: TRBV4-2; CDR3 protein: CASSQDRASGGARNNEQFF; CDR3 DNA: TGTGCCAGCAGCCAAGATAGGGCTAGCGGGGGAGCGAGAAACAATGAGCAGTTCTTC
clone size: few; J gene: TRBJ1-4; D gene: NA; V gene: TRBV30; CDR3 protein: CAWSEPHGEKLFF; CDR3 DNA: TGTGCCTGGAGTGAACCACATGGTGAAAAACTGTTTTTT
clone size: few; J gene: TRBJ1-5; D gene: NA; V gene: TRBV29-1; CDR3 protein: CSVGGGSNQPQHF; CDR3 DNA: TGCAGCGTTGGGGGGGGCAGCAACCAGCCCCAGCATTTT
clone size: NA; J gene: TRBJ2-1; D gene: NA; V gene: TRBV15; CDR3 protein: CATARGGQGGQFF; CDR3 DNA: TGTGCCACCGCACGTGGGGGGCAGGGGGGGCAGTTCTTC
clone size: NA; J gene: TRBJ1-2; D gene: TRBD1; V gene: TRBV5-6; CDR3 protein: CASSLRGQGAWYYYTF; CDR3 DNA: TGTGCCAGCAGCTTGCGGGGACAGGGGGCTTGGTATTACTACACCTTC
clone size: few; J gene: TRBJ2-5; D gene: TRBD1; V gene: TRBV7-2; CDR3 protein: CASSSQPPGQGSKETQYF; CDR3 DNA: TGTGCCAGCAGCTCACAACCACCGGGACAGGGGTCAAAAGAGACCCAGTACTTC
clone size: few; J gene: TRBJ2-7; D gene: TRBD2; V gene: TRBV4-1; CDR3 protein: CASARTSTSYEQYF; CDR3 DNA: TGCGCCAGCGCAAGGACTAGTACCTCCTACGAGCAGTACTTC
clone size: NA; J gene: TRBJ2-1; D gene: NA; V gene: TRBV7-2; CDR3 protein: CASSLGGQYNEQFF; CDR3 DNA: TGTGCCAGCAGCTTGGGGGGTCAATACAATGAGCAGTTCTTC
clone size: few; J gene: TRBJ2-3; D gene: TRBD2; V gene: TRBV4-1; CDR3 protein: CASSHPLAGSSTDTQYF; CDR3 DNA: TGCGCCAGCAGCCATCCGTTAGCGGGTAGTTCCACAGATACGCAGTATTTT
clone size: NA; J gene: TRBJ1-1; D gene: NA; V gene: TRBV29-1; CDR3 protein: CSVQAGGDAFF; CDR3 DNA: TGCAGCGTCCAAGCCGGAGGGGACGCTTTCTTT
clone size: NA; J gene: TRBJ1-1; D gene: TRBD1; V gene: TRBV5-4; CDR3 protein: CASSSKRQGGQNTEAFF; CDR3 DNA: TGTGCCAGCAGCTCCAAGAGACAGGGGGGCCAGAACACTGAAGCTTTCTTT